These 10 T cell receptor delta chains came from one sample sequenced in a study of Vδ1+ human thymocytes. Study-level points and caveats: Highly polyclonal TRG and TRD repertoires with Gaussian CDR3 length distributions appeared in thymus.

RNA was extracted from the cells and then reverse transcribed. The CDR3 regions were amplified by multiplex PCR from V-gene primers to a constant-region primer. TCRdb reanalyzed the multiplex PCR reads using CATT. The sample lists fewer than 30,000 delta-chain clones; about 7.4% were seen once. Their antigen targets remain unknown. The sample comprised Vdelta1+ gamma-delta thymocytes from the thymus. Subset defined: FACS-sorted CD3+ TCRalphabeta- TCRVdelta1+ TCRVdelta2- thymocytes. The receptors shown here come from a girl under three years old who had congenital heart surgery.

The table lists this clone with a few counts. The chain combines TRDV1 with TRDJ1, with 12 bases identical to TRDD3. CDR3 length equals 17 residues. The trim removed 0 bases at V and 7 bases at J, leaving 9 bases unmatched. Germline CDR1 TSWWSYY, CDR2 QGS. The chain's CDR3 is CALGELYPLGDTGKLIF. Written as DNA, the CDR3 is TGTGCTCTTGGGGAACTATACCCCCTGGGGGATACGGGTAAACTCATCTTT.

This clone was seen more than once but under ten times. This chain uses TRDV1 with TRDJ1; 9 nucleotides align to TRDD3. J gave up 0 bases and V 2 bases, and 22 bases lay outside the gene matches. The CDR3 is 22 amino acids. Germline V gene sequence: CDR1 TSWWSYY, CDR2 QGS. The CDR3 spells CALGERILLLSTGGAYTDKLIF. For the CDR3, the DNA is TGTGCTCTTGGGGAAAGAATCCTCCTACTCAGTACTGGGGGAGCGTACACCGATAAACTCATCTTT.

This clone was counted only a few times. The V gene is TRDV1, the J gene TRDJ1, with TRDD3 identical over 9 bases. Trimming removed 1 base from V and 0 bases from J; junction bases left unmatched: 6. The V gene's germline CDR1 is TSWWSYY and CDR2 QGS. The CDR3 contains 17 residues. CDR3 loop: CALGEPGGYPYTDKLIF. The CDR3 DNA sequence: TGTGCTCTTGGGGAACCCGGGGGATACCCTTACACCGATAAACTCATCTTT.

The rearrangement joins TRDV1 to TRDJ1, with TRDD3 matching over 12 bases. TCRdb gives no J gene; it was assigned here by matching the DNA to germline. CDR1 and CDR2 from the germline V gene are TSWWSYY and QGS. With 0 bases clipped from V and 7 bases from J, the junction kept 21 bases outside the gene matches. There are 21 residues in the CDR3. CDR3 sequence: CALGELRGTADLGDTPGKLIF. As DNA, the CDR3 is TGTGCTCTTGGGGAACTCCGTGGAACAGCTGATCTGGGGGATACGCCCGGTAAACTCATCTTT.

V gene TRDV1 combines with J gene TRDJ1, with no clear D. V lost 0 bases, J lost 8 bases, and 22 bases lay in between. Germline values: CDR1 TSWWSYY, CDR2 QGS. CDR3 length equals 17 residues. This CDR3 reads CALGELDPLVTQPKLIF. The CDR3 DNA reads TGTGCTCTTGGGGAACTGGACCCCCTCGTAACGCAGCCGAAACTCATCTTT.

No V gene call was produced; the J gene was TRDJ1; the table's D call TRDD3 went unverified against the DNA. CDR3 length: 21 amino acids. CDR3 protein: CALGEPPRPTAGGYLSDKLIF. CDR3 bases: TGTGCTCTTGGGGAACCGCCTCGTCCTACGGCTGGGGGATACCTCTCCGATAAACTCATCTTT.

The chain recombines TRDV1 with TRDJ1, with 12 bases matching TRDD3. The J gene was missing in TCRdb and was found by matching the end of the DNA to germline. J lost 3 bases, V lost 0 bases, and 14 bases had no gene match. The germline V gene encodes CDR1 TSWWSYY and CDR2 QGS. The CDR3 runs 20 residues. CDR3 residues: CALGELPKVLGDTEADKLIF. In DNA, the CDR3 is TGTGCTCTTGGGGAACTCCCCAAGGTACTGGGGGATACAGAGGCCGATAAACTCATCTTT.

This clone was picked up a small number of times. The V gene is TRDV1, the J gene TRDJ1, with 7 bases matching TRDD3. V shed 3 bases, J shed 0 bases, and the junction held 7 bases outside the gene matches. This CDR3 has 16 amino acids. Per the germline V gene, CDR1 is TSWWSYY and CDR2 is QGS. The CDR3 protein is CALGDRGDRYTDKLIF. The CDR3 DNA sequence: TGTGCTCTTGGGGATAGGGGGGATCGGTACACCGATAAACTCATCTTT.

The chain uses TRDV1 and TRDJ1; no firm D call. Trimming pared 3 bases from V and 10 bases from J, leaving 15 bases between. The CDR3 is 13 amino acids. Germline V gene data show CDR1 as TSWWSYY and CDR2 as QGS. This CDR3 is CALGDPEAAGLIF. The CDR3 bases are TGTGCTCTTGGGGACCCAGAGGCTGCCGGACTCATCTTT.

The chain is built from TRDV3 and TRDJ1; 7 nucleotides line up with TRDD3. As TCRdb names no J gene, one was assigned here on the basis of a DNA match to germline. This CDR3 is 17 amino acids long. Germline-derived CDR1 and CDR2 are TVYSNPD and GDNSRS (reference sequence). Trimming took 2 bases from V and 0 from J; bases not matched to a gene: 15. CDR3 protein: CAFYIRTGAMYTDKLIF. DNA of the CDR3: TGTGCCTTTTATATCAGAACTGGGGCAATGTACACCGATAAACTCATCTTT.